The 32 T cell receptor beta chains below come from one sample, sequenced in a study of blood T cells in healthy people across ages. The second PCR ran about 6 to 12 cycles with a sample-barcoded 5' primer and J-beta primers. TCRdb itself ran the 5' RACE reads through MiXCR, one entry per CDR3 protein. The sample carries around 1,900,000 distinct CDR3 sequences, 30% to 40% recorded once. Sequencing used blood. These TCRs come from a human donor in good health.

This clonotype was seen only a few times. The V call is TRBV7-9, the J call TRBJ2-3; maybe TRBD2 (7 bases). V gave up 11 bases and J gave up 6 bases, with 18 bases separating them. The CDR3 runs 13 residues. CDR1 and CDR2 (germline): SEHNR, FQNEAQ (reference sequence). DNA for the CDR3: TGTGCCGGAGTAAAGGGGGGGGAGGATACGCAGTATTTT. Translated, it gives CAGVKGGEDTQYF.

The rearrangement uses TRBV20-1 and TRBJ1-6; 9 bases are shared with TRBD1. Germline V gene lookup returns CDR1 DFQATT and CDR2 SNEGSKA (reference sequence). The trim removed 4 bases at V and 9 bases at J, leaving 10 bases unmatched. The CDR3 is 15 amino acids. The CDR3 region has the DNA TGCAGTGCTACAGACCGGGACAGGGTGCCTTCACCCCTCCACTTT. This gives the protein CSATDRDRVPSPLHF.

The rearrangement uses TRBV20-1 and TRBJ2-1; 13 positions agree with TRBD2. With V trimmed by 2 bases and J by 2 bases, 6 bases remained unmatched. This CDR3 has 17 residues. CDR1 DFQATT and CDR2 SNEGSKA come from the germline V gene (reference sequence). CDR3 protein: CSARTQGLAGAYNEQFF. The CDR3 nucleotides read TGCAGTGCTAGAACACAAGGACTAGCGGGGGCCTACAATGAGCAGTTCTTC.

The chain uses TRBV28 and TRBJ2-7, with TRBD1 identical over 7 bases. Germline values: CDR1 MDHEN, CDR2 SYDVKM. The CDR3 is 15 residues long. After removal of 5 bases from V and 7 bases from J, the junction contained 14 bases not matched to a gene. The chain's CDR3 is CASSPGTARLNEQYF. CDR3 coding DNA: TGTGCCAGCAGTCCTGGGACAGCTCGCCTCAATGAGCAGTACTTC.

Concerning this clonotype itself: Germline is not matched at one junction end, which may reflect a read error. The rearrangement joins TRBV6-5 to TRBJ2-7; no definite D call. The CDR3 has 14 amino acids. The V gene's germline CDR1 is MNHEY and CDR2 SVGAGI. DNA for the CDR3: TGTGTCAGCACGCCCGGAACGCACTCCTACGAGCAGTACTTC. It encodes CVSTPGTHSYEQYF.

The rearrangement joins TRBV20-1 to TRBJ2-3; no clear D. V lost 1 base to trimming and J lost 12 bases, with 11 bases between them. This CDR3 has 11 residues. CDR1 is DFQATT, CDR2 SNEGSKA, per germline (reference sequence). The CDR3 sequence: CSARVSSAQYF. In nucleotides, the CDR3 is TGCAGTGCTAGAGTTTCGAGCGCACAGTATTTT.

The rearrangement joins TRBV7-9 to TRBJ1-1, with D uncertain. V lost 0 bases, J lost 7 bases, and 12 bases lay in between. This CDR3 has 14 amino acids. CDR1 is SEHNR and CDR2 is FQNEAQ in the germline V gene (reference sequence). The CDR3 is CASSLALGRGEAFF. In DNA form, the CDR3 reads TGTGCCAGCAGCTTAGCGCTGGGTAGAGGTGAAGCTTTCTTT.

This clonotype has more than one count but fewer than ten. J is TRBJ2-4 and V is TRBV5-1; TRBD1 agrees at 8 bases. V lost 8 bases to trimming and J lost 5 bases; unmatched junction nucleotides: 9. CDR1 is SGHRS, CDR2 YFSETQ, per germline. CDR3 length: 14 amino acids. In DNA, the CDR3 is TGCGCCAGTGGACAGGGAAACCCTGAAAACATTCAGTACTTC. It yields the protein CASGQGNPENIQYF.

The V call is TRBV6-2 or TRBV6-3, the J call TRBJ2-1, with D possibly matching TRBD1 (7 bases). V dropped 2 bases and J dropped 8 bases, with 19 bases sitting between them. CDR3 length: 16 residues. Per the germline V gene, CDR1 is MNHEY and CDR2 is SVGEGT. The CDR3 nucleotides read TGTGCCAGCAGTTACCCGAAGACAGGGCGGGACGATGAGCAGTTCTTC. Residues: CASSYPKTGRDDEQFF.

This chain joins TRBV6-5 and TRBJ2-7, with TRBD2 matching over 7 bases. Germline assignment: CDR1 MNHEY and CDR2 SVGAGI. The CDR3 length is 16 residues. Trimming removed 0 bases from V and 0 bases from J; junction bases left unmatched: 5. Here the CDR3 DNA reads TGTGCCAGCAGTTACTCGTGGGGGGGGGACTCCTACGAGCAGTACTTC. Protein: CASSYSWGGDSYEQYF.

The chain employs TRBV12-3 or TRBV12-4 and TRBJ2-5, with 8 bases that match TRBD2. CDR3 size: 17 residues. V was pared by 5 bases and J by 9 bases, with 20 bases of the junction left unmatched. CDR3 residues: CASSEISGRGVLLSQYF. Here the CDR3 DNA reads TGTGCCAGCAGTGAGATCTCAGGGCGGGGGGTCCTCTTATCCCAGTACTTC.

This clonotype turned up a few times. The CDR3 region is CASSPGQGAVNTQYF. The DNA for the CDR3 is TGTGCCAGCAGCCCGGGACAGGGGGCGGTGAATACGCAGTATTTT. The chain is built from TRBV7-3 and TRBJ2-3, with TRBD1 identical over 12 bases. The ends lost 5 bases at V and 7 bases at J; junction bases unmatched: 7. The CDR3 is 15 residues long. Per the germline V gene, CDR1 is SGHTA and CDR2 is FQGTGA.

This clonotype was observed a handful of times. The rearrangement links TRBV10-3 to TRBJ1-6, with TRBD1 matching 10 bases. Germline CDR1 ENHRY, CDR2 SYGVKD. With V trimmed by 2 bases and J by 11 bases, 9 bases remained unmatched. The CDR3 is made up of 16 amino acids. As DNA, the CDR3 is TGTGCCATCAGTGAGGGGATGGGACAGGGGACGACACCCCTCCACTTT. It specifies CAISEGMGQGTTPLHF.

V is TRBV27 and J is TRBJ2-1, with D possibly matching TRBD2 (5 bases). The CDR3 runs to 14 residues. Germline CDR1 is MNHEY and CDR2 is SMNVEV (reference sequence). V lost 11 bases to trimming and J lost 4 bases, with 18 bases between them. The CDR3 DNA reads as TGTGCCGCCAGTTCAAACCGGGGATACAATGAGCAGTTCTTC. This translates into CAASSNRGYNEQFF.

There are many counts of this clonotype. This chain links TRBV12-3 or TRBV12-4 with TRBJ2-3; TRBD2 matches 9 bases. V lost 6 bases to trimming and J lost 6 bases; unmatched junction nucleotides: 7. The CDR3 loop spans 14 amino acids. CDR3 bases: TGTGCCAGCAGCCCGGGACTAGCATCGGATACGCAGTATTTT. This codes for CASSPGLASDTQYF.

This clonotype turned up a few times. The V and J genes are TRBV5-1 and TRBJ1-1, with 8 bases that match TRBD1. The CDR3 consists of 18 residues. With 1 base clipped from V and 1 base from J, the junction kept 12 bases outside the gene matches. Per the germline V gene, CDR1 is SGHRS and CDR2 is YFSETQ. The CDR3 DNA is TGCGCCAGCAGCTTGTCATTATTCGGGACAGGCCCGAACACTGAAGCTTTCTTT. Protein sequence: CASSLSLFGTGPNTEAFF. Full variable domain (missing parts from reference TRBV5-1 and TRBJ1-1): KAGVTQTPRYLIKTRGQQVTLSCSPISGHRSVSWYQQTPGQGLQFLFEYFSETQRNKGNFPGRFSGRQFSNSRSEMNVSTLELGDSALYLCASSLSLFGTGPNTEAFFGQGTRLTVV.

This clonotype was seen only once. The rearrangement joins TRBV12-3 or TRBV12-4 to TRBJ2-1, with 7 nucleotides matching TRBD1. The CDR3 spans 15 residues. V was pared by 4 bases and J by 3 bases, with 6 bases of the junction left unmatched. CDR3 region: CASSSTGVGYNEQFF. The CDR3 DNA follows: TGTGCCAGCAGTTCCACAGGGGTTGGCTACAATGAGCAGTTCTTC.

In its sample, this clonotype was seen a few times. The rearrangement uses TRBV7-9 and TRBJ2-1; the D gene is possibly TRBD2 (6 bases). Between the trimmed V and J ends, which lost 7 bases and 5 bases, there was a span of 15 bases. The germline V gene has CDR1 SEHNR and CDR2 FQNEAQ (reference sequence). The CDR3 runs to 14 residues. The DNA of the CDR3 is TGTGCCAGCAACTATGGAGGGGCTAACAATGAGCAGTTCTTC. It codes for CASNYGGANNEQFF.

The chain uses TRBV5-1 and TRBJ2-7, with D possibly TRBD1 on 6 matching bases. The CDR3 consists of 14 residues. V was clipped by 4 bases and J by 5 bases, with 16 bases between them. Per the germline V gene, CDR1 is SGHRS and CDR2 is YFSETQ. CDR3 sequence: CASSLSQGIDEQYF. CDR3 sequence (DNA): TGCGCCAGCAGCCTCAGCCAGGGGATCGACGAGCAGTACTTC.

The table lists this clonotype with a few counts. DNA for the CDR3: TGCAGTGCTAACGGACAGGACGAGCAGTACTTC. Encoded protein: CSANGQDEQYF. This chain uses TRBV20-1 with TRBJ2-4; 7 positions agree with TRBD1. The J call is doubtful: the DNA matches TRBJ2-7 better. The CDR3 totals 11 residues. Per germline, CDR1 DFQATT and CDR2 SNEGSKA (reference sequence).

This clonotype has just a few counts. The chain carries TRBV7-9 and TRBJ2-3, with D possibly called TRBD1 or TRBD2 (6 bases each). CDR1 is SEHNR, CDR2 FQNEAQ, per germline (reference sequence). CDR3 length: 13 amino acids. The germline V and J ends were trimmed by 10 bases and 3 bases, with 14 bases remaining between them. The chain's CDR3 is CATMIGGTDTQYF. Written as DNA, the CDR3 is TGTGCCACCATGATAGGGGGGACAGATACGCAGTATTTT.

The V call is TRBV10-3, the J call TRBJ1-2; 12 nucleotides align to TRBD1. V dropped 10 bases and J dropped 6; count of bases not matched to a gene: 12. Looked up from germline, CDR1 is ENHRY and CDR2 is SYGVKD. CDR3 length: 15 amino acids. CDR3 amino acids: CATTGQGALTHGYTF. In DNA, the CDR3 is TGTGCCACCACGGGACAGGGGGCCCTCACCCATGGCTACACCTTC.

This clonotype has a handful of counts. The chain is built from TRBV20-1 and TRBJ2-3; the match to TRBD2 covers 11 bases. Germline CDR1 is DFQATT and CDR2 is SNEGSKA (reference sequence). Unmatched junction bases numbered 9, after V lost 5 bases and J lost 5 bases. The length of the CDR3 is 15 residues. The CDR3: CSALGTSGQLDTQYF. The CDR3 coding sequence is TGCAGTGCTCTCGGGACTAGCGGCCAATTAGATACGCAGTATTTT.

V gene TRBV7-2 combines with J gene TRBJ1-2; a weak D match, TRBD1 (6 bases). Trimming shortened V by 5 bases and J by 6 bases, and 13 bases separated the two germline ends. CDR3 length: 13 residues. The V gene's germline CDR1 is SGHTA and CDR2 FQGNSA. CDR3 bases: TGTGCCAGCAGCATTACAGGGAACCATGGCTACACCTTC. Amino acid sequence: CASSITGNHGYTF.

As for this clonotype: A read error may account for a junction end that differs from germline. The chain links TRBV7-9 to TRBJ1-5; 8 positions match TRBD1. Germline V gene lookup returns CDR1 SEHNR and CDR2 FQNEAQ (reference sequence). This CDR3 has 15 amino acids. CDR3 sequence (DNA): TGTGCCAGCAGCTCCGGACAGGGACACAATCAGCCCCGGCATTTT. Protein sequence: CASSSGQGHNQPRHF. Full variable domain (missing parts from reference TRBV7-9 and TRBJ1-5): DTGVSQNPRHKITKRGQNVTFRCDPISEHNRLYWYRQTLGQGPEFLTYFQNEAQLEKSRLLSDRFSAERPKGSFSTLEIQRTEQGDSAMYLCASSSGQGHNQPRHFGDGTRLSIL.

This clonotype was detected many times. V gene TRBV7-9 combines with J gene TRBJ2-6, with 8 nucleotides matching TRBD1. J was trimmed by 0 bases and V by 1 base; bases with no gene match: 2. This CDR3 comprises 17 residues. Germline V gene lookup returns CDR1 SEHNR and CDR2 FQNEAQ (reference sequence). The CDR3 region has the DNA TGTGCCAGCAGCTTAGGGACAGGGATCTCTGGGGCCAACGTCCTGACTTTC. Protein sequence: CASSLGTGISGANVLTF.

At least ten counts were recorded for this clonotype. The V gene is TRBV9, the J gene TRBJ1-2; no clear D. Germline V lookup: CDR1 SGDLS, CDR2 YYNGEE. The V and J ends lost 4 bases and 3 bases respectively, with 7 bases between them. The CDR3 has 12 amino acids. CDR3 DNA: TGTGCCAGCAGCCCCGGCTACTATGGCTACACCTTC. This sequence encodes CASSPGYYGYTF.

V is TRBV5-5 and J is TRBJ1-5; D is uncertain. Trimming removed 1 base at V and 3 bases at J, with 11 bases between. The CDR3 covers 15 residues. The germline V gene encodes CDR1 SGHKS and CDR2 YYEKEE (reference sequence). The CDR3 nucleotides read TGTGCCAGCAGCTTGTATGTAACAGACAATCAGCCCCAGCATTTT. Amino acids: CASSLYVTDNQPQHF.

The sample holds one count of this clonotype. The rearrangement uses TRBV24-1 and TRBJ2-1; D ambiguous. Germline V gives CDR1 KGHDR, CDR2 SFDVKD. The ends were cut back, 4 bases at V and 7 bases at J, with 10 bases in the middle. CDR3 length: 13 residues. DNA of the CDR3: TGTGCCACCAGTGAAAAGTCGAGGAATGAGCAGTTCTTC. Protein product: CATSEKSRNEQFF.

The V and J genes are TRBV7-6 and TRBJ1-6; D is uncertain. The CDR3 contains 13 residues. Germline assignment: CDR1 SGHVS and CDR2 FNYEAQ. Trimming pared 6 bases from V and 7 bases from J, leaving 10 bases between. The CDR3 loop reads CASSGHSNSPLHF. The CDR3 nucleotides read TGTGCCAGCAGTGGTCATTCGAATTCACCCCTCCACTTT.

This chain connects TRBV5-1 to TRBJ2-6, with no clear D. From germline, CDR1 is SGHRS and CDR2 YFSETQ. The CDR3 covers 16 residues. Trimming removed 1 base at V and 0 bases at J, with 8 bases between. The CDR3 spells CASSLTSGSGANVLTF. For the CDR3, the DNA is TGCGCCAGCAGCTTGACCTCCGGCTCTGGGGCCAACGTCCTGACTTTC.

This chain joins TRBV6-6 and TRBJ1-5, with TRBD1 as a possible D gene (5 bases). The germline V and J ends were trimmed by 2 bases and 1 base, with 12 bases remaining between them. From germline, CDR1 is MNHNY and CDR2 SVGAGI (reference sequence). The CDR3 consists of 16 residues. The CDR3 DNA reads TGTGCCAGCAGTTACGACAGCCAAGGGAGCAATCAGCCCCAGCATTTT. This sequence encodes CASSYDSQGSNQPQHF.